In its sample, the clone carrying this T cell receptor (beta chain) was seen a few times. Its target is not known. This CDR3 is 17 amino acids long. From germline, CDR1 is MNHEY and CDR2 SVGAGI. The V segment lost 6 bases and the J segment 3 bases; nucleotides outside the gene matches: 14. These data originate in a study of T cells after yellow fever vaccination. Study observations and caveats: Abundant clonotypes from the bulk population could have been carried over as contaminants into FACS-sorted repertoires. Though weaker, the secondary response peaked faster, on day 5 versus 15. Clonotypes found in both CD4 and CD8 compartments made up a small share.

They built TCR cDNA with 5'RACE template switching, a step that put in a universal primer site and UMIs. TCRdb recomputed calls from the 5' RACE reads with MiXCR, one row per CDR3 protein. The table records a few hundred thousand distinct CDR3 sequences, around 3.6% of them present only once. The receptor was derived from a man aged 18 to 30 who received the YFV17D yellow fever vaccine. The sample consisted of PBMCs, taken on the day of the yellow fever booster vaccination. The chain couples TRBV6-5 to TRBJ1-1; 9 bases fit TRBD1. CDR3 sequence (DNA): TGTGCCAGCAGGAAGGGGACAGGGCCAACTTCGTACACTGAAGCTTTCTTT. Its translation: CASRKGTGPTSYTEAFF.